The 19 T cell receptor beta chains reported below all come from one sample, sequenced in a study of technical replicates of blood from several donors. Profiling relied on immunoSEQ multiplex PCR, and the TCRdb table lists in-frame clones only, not all of them. The data hold more than 65,000 clones, with nearly 95% observed a single time. Sequencing used T cells isolated from PBMCs. Receptors were obtained from a human donor in good health.

This sequence joins TRBV6-5 and TRBJ2-7, with 9 bases fitting TRBD2. V gave up 9 bases and J gave up 3 bases; unmatched junction bases: 6. The CDR3 covers 13 residues. Germline V gene lookup returns CDR1 MNHEY and CDR2 SVGAGI. The CDR3 nucleotides are TGTGCCAGTAGACTAGCGGAATTCTACGAGCAGTACTTC. This codes for CASRLAEFYEQYF.

This chain uses TRBV7-3 with TRBJ2-3, with 7 bases identical to TRBD2. V lost 5 bases and J lost 4; bases outside the gene matches: 3. Per the germline V gene, CDR1 is SGHTA and CDR2 is FQGTGA. The CDR3 extends over 13 amino acids. CDR3: CASSLGGADTQYF. The CDR3 bases are TGTGCCAGCAGCCTGGGGGGGGCAGATACGCAGTATTTT.

This clone was seen a single time. The rearrangement joins TRBV9 to TRBJ2-3; 10 bases match TRBD2. This CDR3 spans 14 amino acids. The ends lost 5 bases at V and 3 bases at J; junction bases unmatched: 3. Germline loops: CDR1 SGDLS, CDR2 YYNGEE. The CDR3 bases are TGTGCCAGCAGGCTAGCGGGAGTAACAGATACGCAGTATTTT. It yields the protein CASRLAGVTDTQYF.

The chain carries TRBV6-1 and TRBJ1-2; weak D call: TRBD1 (6 bases). The germline V gene encodes CDR1 MNHNS and CDR2 SASEGT. Trimming stripped 3 bases from V and 0 bases from J, with 11 bases between. CDR3 length equals 15 residues. The CDR3 spells CASSDRQEANYGYTF. The CDR3 nucleotides read TGTGCCAGCAGTGACCGACAGGAGGCTAACTATGGCTACACCTTC.

The V call is TRBV9, the J call TRBJ2-5, with D tentatively TRBD1 (6 bases). The CDR3 spans 15 residues. The ends were cut back, 0 bases at V and 1 base at J, with 10 bases in the middle. Germline CDR1 reads SGDLS; CDR2 reads YYNGEE. Written as DNA, the CDR3 is TGTGCCAGCAGCGTAGAGGGACACCTCCAAGAGACCCAGTACTTC. This encodes CASSVEGHLQETQYF.

V usage is TRBV10-3 and J usage is TRBJ2-1; 8 nucleotides line up with TRBD2. The length of the CDR3 is 16 residues. V lost 2 bases and J lost 5; bases outside the gene matches: 8. The V gene's germline CDR1 is ENHRY and CDR2 SYGVKD. The CDR3 nucleotides read TGTGCCATCAGTGAGCCTCATAGCGGGGCCAACAATGAGCAGTTCTTC. Translation gives CAISEPHSGANNEQFF.

The genes are TRBV5-4 and TRBJ1-2, with D possibly matching TRBD1 (6 bases). CDR3 length equals 13 residues. V lost 5 bases, J lost 3 bases, and 11 bases lay in between. The germline CDR1 and CDR2 sequences are SGHNT and YYREEE (reference sequence). The CDR3 spells CASSETGYYGYTF. DNA for the CDR3: TGTGCCAGCAGTGAGACAGGCTACTATGGCTACACCTTC.

This sequence joins TRBV29-1 and TRBJ2-7; TRBD1 matches at 8 bases. The J segment lost 7 bases and the V segment lost 7 bases, leaving 6 bases of the junction unmatched. CDR1 is SQVTM, CDR2 ANQGSEA, per germline. The CDR3 sequence is 11 residues long. The CDR3 coding sequence is TGCAGCGGTGGACAGGGAAAGGAGCAGTACTTC. It encodes CSGGQGKEQYF.

The rearrangement joins TRBV2 to TRBJ2-1, with TRBD2 identical over 8 bases. Trimming removed 9 bases from V and 2 bases from J; junction bases left unmatched: 6. The CDR3 contains 14 residues. Looked up from germline, CDR1 is SNHLY and CDR2 is FYNNEI. CDR3 sequence (DNA): TGTGCCAGTCAGCGGGAGCTGCCCTACAATGAGCAGTTCTTC. Its translation: CASQRELPYNEQFF.

CDR3 in DNA: TGTGCCAGCAGCCAAGTCTACCAAGGACAGGGGACCTACGAGCAGTACTTC. This gives the protein CASSQVYQGQGTYEQYF. V usage is TRBV14 and J usage is TRBJ2-7, with 9 bases that match TRBD1. The V and J ends lost 1 base and 2 bases, in that order; junction bases with no gene match: 9. CDR3 size: 17 residues. The germline V gene encodes CDR1 SGHDN and CDR2 FVKESK.

The rearrangement links TRBV9 to TRBJ1-1; possibly TRBD1 for D (5 bases). Germline V gene sequence: CDR1 SGDLS, CDR2 YYNGEE. Trimming pared 0 bases from V and 4 bases from J, leaving 13 bases between. This CDR3 comprises 15 residues. CDR3 sequence (DNA): TGTGCCAGCAGCGTAGTCGTGGGGCCTGGCACTGAAGCTTTCTTT. Amino acid sequence: CASSVVVGPGTEAFF.

The rearrangement joins TRBV5-4 to TRBJ1-2; D gene uncertain. V gave up 2 bases and J gave up 6 bases, with 17 bases separating them. The V gene's germline CDR1 is SGHNT and CDR2 YYREEE (reference sequence). There are 15 residues in the CDR3. The CDR3 here is CASSLVADFGNGYTF. DNA of the CDR3: TGTGCCAGCAGCTTAGTGGCGGATTTTGGAAATGGCTACACCTTC. The full variable domain, rest sourced from reference TRBV5-4 and TRBJ1-2, is ETGVTQSPTHLIKTRGQQVTLRCSSQSGHNTVSWYQQALGQGPQFIFQYYREEENGRGNFPPRFSGLQFPNYSSELNVNALELDDSALYLCASSLVADFGNGYTFGSGTRLTVV.

This clone was counted a few times. The CDR3 region is CASSPSGRARDTQYF. The CDR3 DNA sequence: TGTGCCAGCAGCCCCAGCGGGAGGGCCAGAGATACGCAGTATTTT. The rearrangement links TRBV7-2 to TRBJ2-3, with 10 bases identical to TRBD2. The CDR3 spans 15 residues. The junction had 7 bases not matched to a gene; V was cut back by 5 bases and J by 5 bases. Per germline, CDR1 SGHTA and CDR2 FQGNSA.

This sequence joins TRBV7-6 and TRBJ2-7, with TRBD1 matching 7 bases. This CDR3 is built from 14 residues. V lost 3 bases, J lost 2 bases, and 4 bases stayed unmatched. Germline values: CDR1 SGHVS, CDR2 FNYEAQ. CDR3 sequence reads: CASSFGTATYEQYF. CDR3 DNA: TGTGCCAGCAGCTTTGGGACAGCAACCTACGAGCAGTACTTC.

The V and J genes are TRBV7-9 and TRBJ2-1; D gene unclear. There are 12 residues in the CDR3. CDR1 and CDR2 from the germline V gene are SEHNR and FQNEAQ (reference sequence). V lost 2 bases and J 12 bases, leaving 11 bases between the germline ends. CDR3 DNA: TGTGCCAGCAGCTTAATGGGCCAGTCGCAGTTCTTC. Protein product: CASSLMGQSQFF.

The chain is built from TRBV4-3 and TRBJ2-3; the D is unclear. Germline CDR1 LGHNA, CDR2 YSLEER. V was shortened by 4 bases and J by 2 bases, with 13 bases between the two germline ends. CDR3 size: 15 residues. The CDR3 DNA is TGCGCCAGCAGCCCGGCAGGCTTTTCCACAGATACGCAGTATTTT. It yields the protein CASSPAGFSTDTQYF.

V is TRBV18 and J is TRBJ2-5, with 14 bases matching TRBD2. V gave up 1 base and J gave up 5 bases; unmatched junction bases: 3. The CDR3 length is 16 residues. Germline values: CDR1 KGHSH, CDR2 LQKENI. CDR3 sequence: CASSPLRTSGRETQYF. CDR3 sequence (DNA): TGTGCCAGCTCACCACTCAGGACTAGCGGGAGGGAGACCCAGTACTTC.

The chain has TRBV7-3 and TRBJ1-1; D gene ambiguous. CDR1 is SGHTA and CDR2 is FQGTGA in the germline V gene. This CDR3 has 13 amino acids. V shed 0 bases and J shed 6 bases, with 8 bases lying between them. The CDR3 DNA is TGTGCCAGCAGCTTAACGTCCTCCGCTGAAGCTTTCTTT. Translated, it gives CASSLTSSAEAFF.

DNA for the CDR3: TGTGCCAGTAACCGGGGAGGAGGTAGCGCTTTCGAGCAGTACTTC. It codes for CASNRGGGSAFEQYF. The chain is built from TRBV25-1 and TRBJ2-7, with a tentative D call TRBD2 (6 bases). V was cut by 9 bases and J by 6 bases, with 24 bases left in between. Germline V gene lookup returns CDR1 MGHDK and CDR2 SYGVNS. The CDR3 consists of 15 residues.